The 18 T cell receptor beta chains below were found in one sample sequenced in a study of T cell responses to AZD1222 COVID-19 vaccine. Sequenced by immunoSEQ multiplex PCR; TCRdb stores in-frame clones only, minus some. The sample has about 130,000 clones, 87% seen once. The input for sequencing was peripheral blood, taken on day 0 of AZD1222 vaccination. The receptors were gathered from an adult in good health.

V and J are TRBV9 and TRBJ2-5; D not resolved. The germline V gene has CDR1 SGDLS and CDR2 YYNGEE. This CDR3 spans 14 amino acids. Trimming removed 0 bases from V and 4 bases from J, with 10 bases in between. CDR3 protein: CASSVGPLGETQYF. The CDR3, as DNA: TGTGCCAGCAGCGTAGGACCTCTTGGAGAGACCCAGTACTTC.

The genes are TRBV7-3 and TRBJ2-3; D remains unclear. V lost 3 bases and J 3 bases, leaving 7 bases between the germline ends. The CDR3 covers 13 residues. Germline CDR1 SGHTA, CDR2 FQGTGA. CDR3 protein: CASSFSLTDTQYF. The CDR3 nucleotides read TGTGCCAGCAGCTTTAGTCTTACAGATACGCAGTATTTT.

The chain carries TRBV9 and TRBJ1-4, with D possibly being TRBD1 (6 bases). Germline V gene lookup returns CDR1 SGDLS and CDR2 YYNGEE. This CDR3 spans 15 amino acids. Trimming left V 4 bases short and J 4 bases short, with 14 bases between. The CDR3 bases are TGTGCCAGCAGCCCCCCGGGGGGGCATAATGAAAAACTGTTTTTT. It codes for CASSPPGGHNEKLFF.

The chain combines TRBV12-3 or TRBV12-4 with TRBJ1-1; D is perhaps TRBD1 (5 bases). Trimming took off 2 bases at V and 6 bases at J, with 7 bases between the two ends. The CDR3 has 12 residues. The CDR3 DNA follows: TGTGCCAGCAGTTTACCCAGGGCTGAAGCTTTCTTT. It translates to CASSLPRAEAFF.

J is TRBJ1-4 and V is TRBV27; maybe TRBD1 (5 bases). CDR3 length: 16 residues. The V end lost 5 bases, the J end lost 6 bases, and 19 bases lay between the germline ends. The V gene's germline CDR1 is MNHEY and CDR2 SMNVEV (reference sequence). CDR3 in DNA: TGTGCCAGCAGTCATAATGGGGGGAGCATTGATGAAAAACTGTTTTTT. The encoded protein is CASSHNGGSIDEKLFF.

V and J are TRBV10-3 and TRBJ2-7, with TRBD1 matching 9 bases. V trimming: 10 bases; J trimming: 7 bases; junction bases outside the gene matches: 14. The length of the CDR3 is 14 residues. CDR1 and CDR2 (germline): ENHRY, SYGVKD. The CDR3 DNA follows: TGTGCCACCGCCCCCGGGACAGGGACTTTGGAGCAGTACTTC. Amino acids: CATAPGTGTLEQYF.

The chain combines TRBV5-1 with TRBJ2-2, with 8 nucleotides matching TRBD2. The germline gives CDR1 SGHRS, CDR2 YFSETQ. The CDR3 has 14 residues. The J segment lost 6 bases and the V segment lost 7 bases, leaving 8 bases of the junction unmatched. This CDR3 reads CASHRGGTSGELFF. CDR3 bases: TGCGCCAGCCATCGGGGGGGAACTTCCGGGGAGCTGTTTTTT. The full variable domain, completed using reference TRBV5-1 and TRBJ2-2, is KAGVTQTPRYLIKTRGQQVTLSCSPISGHRSVSWYQQTPGQGLQFLFEYFSETQRNKGNFPGRFSGRQFSNSRSEMNVSTLELGDSALYLCASHRGGTSGELFFGEGSRLTVL.

This sequence joins TRBV29-1 and TRBJ1-4; 7 bases are shared with TRBD1. The CDR3 extends over 14 amino acids. Looked up from germline, CDR1 is SQVTM and CDR2 is ANQGSEA. V lost 2 bases to trimming and J lost 6 bases; unmatched junction nucleotides: 6. CDR3 nucleotide sequence: TGCAGCGTTGAACTCGACAGGGAGGATGAAAAACTGTTTTTT. Amino acid sequence: CSVELDREDEKLFF.

This chain connects TRBV11-3 to TRBJ2-2, with 7 bases aligning to TRBD2. J gave up 1 base and V 4 bases, and 9 bases lay outside the gene matches. Germline V gene data show CDR1 as SGHNT and CDR2 as YENEEA. The CDR3 contains 17 residues. The CDR3 is CASSSAWVAGNTGELFF. The CDR3 DNA reads as TGTGCCAGCAGCTCCGCCTGGGTAGCGGGGAACACCGGGGAGCTGTTTTTT.

V is TRBV7-2 and J is TRBJ1-6; D ambiguous. The CDR3 contains 15 residues. Trimming pared 0 bases from V and 3 bases from J, leaving 6 bases between. Germline V gene lookup returns CDR1 SGHTA and CDR2 FQGNSA. CDR3 protein: CASSLATGYNSPLHF. The CDR3 DNA sequence: TGTGCCAGCAGCTTAGCGACGGGCTATAATTCACCCCTCCACTTT.

This sequence joins TRBV28 and TRBJ2-3; 8 nucleotides match TRBD2. CDR1 is MDHEN and CDR2 is SYDVKM in the germline V gene. The CDR3 sequence is 19 residues long. V dropped 4 bases and J dropped 0; count of bases not matched to a gene: 15. CDR3 sequence: CASSSVVGGRPTSTDTQYF. The DNA for the CDR3 is TGTGCCAGCAGTTCCGTGGTGGGCGGGAGGCCAACTAGCACAGATACGCAGTATTTT.

This sequence joins TRBV7-7 and TRBJ2-3, with D possibly called TRBD1 or TRBD2 (6 bases each). This CDR3 contains 14 residues. Germline CDR1 reads SSHAT; CDR2 reads FNYEAQ (reference sequence). V gave up 5 bases and J gave up 3 bases, with 12 bases separating them. As DNA, the CDR3 is TGTGCCAGCAGCCACGGGGGCCATACAGATACGCAGTATTTT. Amino acid sequence: CASSHGGHTDTQYF. The complete variable domain, with remaining parts taken from reference TRBV7-7 and TRBJ2-3, reads GAGVSQSPRYKVTKRGQDVTLRCDPISSHATLYWYQQALGQGPEFLTYFNYEAQPDKSGLPSDRFSAERPEGSISTLTIQRTEQRDSAMYRCASSHGGHTDTQYFGPGTRLTVL.

This chain uses TRBV21-1 with TRBJ1-5. TRBV21-1 is annotated as a pseudogene. The CDR3 totals 17 residues. The DNA of the CDR3 is TGTGCCAGCAGCAAAACCAAGGACGGTGATAGCAATCAGCCCCAGCATTTT. Protein sequence: CASSKTKDGDSNQPQHF.

The chain uses TRBV15 and TRBJ1-1, with D perhaps matching TRBD1 (5 bases). The CDR3 extends over 14 amino acids. V lost 0 bases and J lost 6, with 11 bases in between. Looked up from germline, CDR1 is LNHNV and CDR2 is YYDKDF (reference sequence). The CDR3 sequence: CATSRDLGTPEAFF. The CDR3 region has the DNA TGTGCCACCAGCAGAGATCTGGGGACCCCTGAAGCTTTCTTT.

This chain uses TRBV7-9 with TRBJ2-2; D is uncertain. Germline CDR1 and CDR2: SEHNR and FQNEAQ (reference sequence). Trimming shortened V by 0 bases and J by 0 bases, and 8 bases separated the two germline ends. The CDR3 is 16 residues long. This CDR3 reads CASSLAAQTNTGELFF. CDR3 in DNA: TGTGCCAGCAGCTTAGCGGCGCAGACGAACACCGGGGAGCTGTTTTTT. Full variable domain (missing parts from reference TRBV7-9 and TRBJ2-2): DTGVSQNPRHKITKRGQNVTFRCDPISEHNRLYWYRQTLGQGPEFLTYFQNEAQLEKSRLLSDRFSAERPKGSFSTLEIQRTEQGDSAMYLCASSLAAQTNTGELFFGEGSRLTVL.

The chain combines TRBV5-4 with TRBJ2-3; D is perhaps TRBD2 (5 bases). With 0 bases removed from V and 1 base from J, the gap between germline ends came to 12 bases. The CDR3 spans 16 residues. CDR1 and CDR2 (germline): SGHNT, YYREEE (reference sequence). The CDR3 here is CASSLAEGPRTDTQYF. In DNA form, the CDR3 reads TGTGCCAGCAGCTTGGCTGAGGGTCCACGCACAGATACGCAGTATTTT.

The CDR3 region is CALEPGLDPTDTQYF. The DNA for the CDR3 is TGTGCCTTAGAACCGGGACTGGACCCCACAGATACGCAGTATTTT. This chain joins TRBV30 and TRBJ2-3; possibly TRBD2 for D (6 bases). Per the germline V gene, CDR1 is GTSNPN and CDR2 is SVGIG (reference sequence). Trimming removed 7 bases from V and 2 bases from J, with 19 bases in between. CDR3 length: 15 residues.

This chain joins TRBV28 and TRBJ1-2, with TRBD1 identical over 8 bases. The CDR3 contains 13 residues. V shed 6 bases and J 4 bases; nucleotides not matched to a gene: 4. The V gene's germline CDR1 is MDHEN and CDR2 SYDVKM. The CDR3 DNA follows: TGTGCCAGCAGGGCAGGGGGCGGCTATGGCTACACCTTC. It yields the protein CASRAGGGYGYTF.